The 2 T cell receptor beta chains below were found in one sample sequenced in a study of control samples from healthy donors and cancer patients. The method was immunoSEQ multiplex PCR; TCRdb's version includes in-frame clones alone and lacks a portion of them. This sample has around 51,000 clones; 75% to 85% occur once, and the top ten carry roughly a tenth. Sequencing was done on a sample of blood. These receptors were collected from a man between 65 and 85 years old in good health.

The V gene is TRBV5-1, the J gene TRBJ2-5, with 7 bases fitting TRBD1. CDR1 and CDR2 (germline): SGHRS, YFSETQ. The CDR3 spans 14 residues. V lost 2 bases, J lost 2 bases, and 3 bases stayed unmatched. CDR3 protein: CASSFGTAQETQYF. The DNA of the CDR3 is TGCGCCAGCAGCTTCGGGACAGCGCAAGAGACCCAGTACTTC.

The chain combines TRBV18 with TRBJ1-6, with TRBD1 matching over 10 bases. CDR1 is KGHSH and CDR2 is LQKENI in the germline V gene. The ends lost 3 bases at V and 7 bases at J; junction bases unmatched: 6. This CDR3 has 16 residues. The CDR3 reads CASSPPTGGGNSPLHF. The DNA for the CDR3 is TGTGCCAGCTCACCTCCGACAGGGGGCGGGAATTCACCCCTCCACTTT.